These 12 T cell receptor beta chains originate from one sample sequenced in a study of blood T cell repertoires in COVID-19. The repertoire was sequenced with immunoSEQ multiplex PCR; TCRdb's copy has only in-frame clones and lacks some. The data show some 340,000 clones, around four fifths seen once. The sample comprised peripheral blood. These receptors originate from a man aged 30-40 years with active or convalescent COVID-19.

V and J are TRBV19 and TRBJ1-6; 8 nucleotides align to TRBD1. Germline loops: CDR1 LNHDA, CDR2 SQIVND (reference sequence). The CDR3 spans 13 residues. V was pared by 8 bases and J by 14 bases, with 11 bases of the junction left unmatched. The CDR3 is CASGQGGPSTLHF. CDR3 coding DNA: TGTGCCAGTGGACAGGGAGGCCCTTCGACCCTCCACTTT.

This chain joins TRBV27 and TRBJ2-7, with 7 bases identical to TRBD1. The CDR3 consists of 18 residues. Germline V gene lookup returns CDR1 MNHEY and CDR2 SMNVEV (reference sequence). The junction had 16 bases not matched to a gene; V was cut back by 5 bases and J by 0 bases. The chain's CDR3 is CASSPSRTGYSSSYEQYF. The CDR3 DNA reads TGTGCCAGCAGTCCTTCCCGGACAGGTTACAGTAGCTCCTACGAGCAGTACTTC.

This clone was seen more than once but under ten times. The V and J genes are TRBV9 and TRBJ2-5, with a tentative D call TRBD2 (7 bases). V was shortened by 4 bases and J by 5 bases, with 18 bases between the two germline ends. The CDR3 sequence is 15 residues long. The germline V gene has CDR1 SGDLS and CDR2 YYNGEE. CDR3 sequence: CASSKGLGGGETQYF. The CDR3 DNA reads as TGTGCCAGCAGCAAGGGTTTGGGCGGGGGCGAGACCCAGTACTTC.

The V and J genes are TRBV6-5 and TRBJ1-6; D is undetermined. The V end lost 5 bases, the J end lost 7 bases, and 9 bases lay between the germline ends. Germline values: CDR1 MNHEY, CDR2 SVGAGI. The CDR3 covers 13 residues. CDR3 DNA: TGTGCCAGCAGTCCCGGGAACAATTCACCCCTCCACTTT. This translates into CASSPGNNSPLHF.

The chain employs TRBV27 and TRBJ2-2; 7 bases map to TRBD1. Per the germline V gene, CDR1 is MNHEY and CDR2 is SMNVEV (reference sequence). CDR3 size: 15 residues. The V gene end was trimmed by 3 bases and the J gene end by 5 bases; junction bases not matched to a gene: 6. The CDR3 DNA reads TGTGCCAGCAGTTTGAAAGGGGGCGGAACCGGGGAGCTGTTTTTT. This encodes CASSLKGGGTGELFF.

This clone was found many times. This chain connects TRBV21-1 to TRBJ1-6; the table assigns TRBD1, which was not confirmed against the DNA. TRBV21-1 constitutes a pseudogene. This CDR3 region has 15 residues. Here the CDR3 reads CASSKVPGCNSPLHF. As DNA, the CDR3 is TGTGCCAGCAGCAAGGTACCAGGGTGTAATTCACCCCTCCACTTT.

The rearrangement links TRBV2 to TRBJ1-1; tentatively, D is TRBD1 (6 bases). The CDR3 totals 13 residues. Deletions cut 4 bases from V and 4 bases from J, with 10 bases between. Germline loops: CDR1 SNHLY, CDR2 FYNNEI. The CDR3 loop reads CASSVTGRTEAFF. CDR3 sequence (DNA): TGTGCCAGCAGTGTTACAGGGCGCACTGAAGCTTTCTTT.

The chain has TRBV11-2 and TRBJ1-2; D gene unclear. Trimming removed 4 bases at V and 6 bases at J, with 15 bases between. Per germline, CDR1 SGHAT and CDR2 FQNNGV. The CDR3 contains 14 residues. The chain's CDR3 is CASSSNVRRDGYTF. Here the CDR3 DNA reads TGTGCCAGCAGCTCTAATGTACGGAGGGATGGCTACACCTTC. Full variable domain (missing parts from reference TRBV11-2 and TRBJ1-2): EAGVAQSPRYKIIEKRQSVAFWCNPISGHATLYWYQQILGQGPKLLIQFQNNGVVDDSQLPKDRFSAERLKGVDSTLKIQPAKLEDSAVYLCASSSNVRRDGYTFGSGTRLTVV.

V and J are TRBV30 and TRBJ1-3, with a tentative D call TRBD1 (5 bases). From germline, CDR1 is GTSNPN and CDR2 SVGIG (reference sequence). The CDR3 is made up of 14 amino acids. The V gene lost 6 bases and the J gene lost 0 bases, with 12 bases spanning the gap. DNA of the CDR3: TGTGCCTGCTCACCCGGGGGCTCTGGAAACACCATATATTTT. It encodes CACSPGGSGNTIYF.

The V gene is TRBV20-1, the J gene TRBJ1-5, with D perhaps TRBD1 (5 bases). The V and J ends lost 6 bases and 7 bases respectively, with 16 bases between them. Germline V gene sequence: CDR1 DFQATT, CDR2 SNEGSKA (reference sequence). This CDR3 contains 13 residues. CDR3 bases: TGCAGTGCGAGTGACAGAACCGGGCAGCCCCAGCATTTT. Translated: CSASDRTGQPQHF.

CDR3 DNA: TGTGCCAGCAGCTCAGGGGAACAGGGGAGCAATCAGCCCCAGCATTTT. It codes for CASSSGEQGSNQPQHF. This chain uses TRBV7-2 with TRBJ1-5; TRBD1 matches 7 bases. The CDR3 extends over 16 amino acids. Per the germline V gene, CDR1 is SGHTA and CDR2 is FQGNSA. V shed 4 bases, J shed 1 base, and the junction held 7 bases outside the gene matches. The full variable domain, rest sourced from reference TRBV7-2 and TRBJ1-5, is GAGVSQSPSNKVTEKGKDVELRCDPISGHTALYWYRQSLGQGLEFLIYFQGNSAPDKSGLPSDRFSAERTGGSVSTLTIQRTQQEDSAVYLCASSSGEQGSNQPQHFGDGTRLSIL.

V usage is TRBV30 and J usage is TRBJ1-6; no firm D call. The CDR3 contains 14 residues. Germline CDR1 and CDR2: GTSNPN and SVGIG (reference sequence). Deletions cut 0 bases from V and 11 bases from J, with 14 bases between. CDR3: CAWSVLGVGAPLHF. CDR3 nucleotide sequence: TGTGCCTGGAGTGTACTGGGTGTCGGGGCACCCCTCCACTTT. Filled out from reference TRBV30 and TRBJ1-6, the complete variable domain reads SQTIHQWPATLVQPVGSPLSLECTVEGTSNPNLYWYRQAAGRGLQLLFYSVGIGQISSEVPQNLSASRPQDRQFILSSKKLLLSDSGFYLCAWSVLGVGAPLHFGNGTRLTVT.